The 7 T cell receptor beta chains below all came from one sample that was sequenced in a study of chemoradiotherapy in HPV16-positive cancers. Some clones are missing from TCRdb's copy, which holds only in-frame ones; the method was immunoSEQ multiplex PCR. The sample contains around 30,000 clones, about 91% of which appear only once. Sequencing was performed on blood, taken from a patient who underwent chemoradiotherapy. These TCRs come from a human donor with HPV-associated anogenital cancer.

This clone was seen only a few times. The chain employs TRBV6-8 and TRBJ2-3, with 10 positions matching TRBD2. This CDR3 is 16 amino acids long. CDR1 is MNHGY, CDR2 SAAAGT, per germline. V gave up 2 bases and J gave up 5 bases; unmatched junction bases: 7. CDR3 protein: CASSYAQRGGEDTQYF. CDR3 in DNA: TGTGCCAGCAGTTACGCCCAGCGGGGGGGGGAAGATACGCAGTATTTT.

J is TRBJ1-4 and V is TRBV10-2; 7 bases line up with TRBD1. The germline CDR1 and CDR2 sequences are WSHSY and SAAADI. CDR3 size: 14 residues. The ends lost 5 bases at V and 7 bases at J; junction bases unmatched: 7. As DNA, the CDR3 is TGCGCCAGCAGTAACAGGGGATTTAGTGAAAAACTGTTTTTT. It codes for CASSNRGFSEKLFF.

The chain couples TRBV7-2 to TRBJ2-7; 7 nucleotides line up with TRBD1. Germline V lookup: CDR1 SGHTA, CDR2 FQGNSA. J gave up 6 bases and V 1 base, and 9 bases lay outside the gene matches. The CDR3 totals 15 residues. CDR3 protein: CASSLGPTGIGEQYF. CDR3 sequence (DNA): TGTGCCAGCAGCTTAGGACCGACAGGGATTGGCGAGCAGTACTTC.

This chain uses TRBV30 with TRBJ2-3; D unclear. This CDR3 comprises 11 residues. The V gene lost 2 bases and the J gene lost 6 bases, with 6 bases spanning the gap. Per germline, CDR1 GTSNPN and CDR2 SVGIG (reference sequence). CDR3 sequence: CAWSSPDTQYF. The CDR3 bases are TGTGCCTGGAGTTCCCCCGATACGCAGTATTTT.

The chain has TRBV6-6 and TRBJ1-5; 10 nucleotides agree with TRBD1. Per the germline V gene, CDR1 is MNHNY and CDR2 is SVGAGI (reference sequence). This CDR3 is 15 amino acids long. With V trimmed by 6 bases and J by 6 bases, 8 bases remained unmatched. The CDR3 loop reads CASRLDRGHGQPQHF. CDR3 coding DNA: TGTGCCAGCAGACTCGACAGGGGGCATGGTCAGCCCCAGCATTTT.

The chain combines TRBV5-4 with TRBJ2-7; D ambiguous. CDR1 and CDR2 (germline): SGHNT, YYREEE (reference sequence). Trimming took off 5 bases at V and 7 bases at J, with 13 bases between the two ends. CDR3 length: 12 amino acids. In DNA form, the CDR3 reads TGTGCCAGCAGTGACTCCATCAGGGAGCAGTACTTC. It yields the protein CASSDSIREQYF.

This chain connects TRBV9 to TRBJ1-5; TRBD1 might be the D (5 bases). The CDR3 totals 14 residues. Germline V gene lookup returns CDR1 SGDLS and CDR2 YYNGEE. The V and J ends lost 4 bases and 6 bases respectively, with 14 bases between them. The CDR3 DNA sequence: TGTGCCAGCAGCCCTGGGACCCCCTCTCAGCCCCAGCATTTT. This encodes CASSPGTPSQPQHF. The whole variable domain, remainder taken from reference TRBV9 and TRBJ1-5, is DSGVTQTPKHLITATGQRVTLRCSPRSGDLSVYWYQQSLDQGLQFLIQYYNGEERAKGNILERFSAQQFPDLHSELNLSSLELGDSALYFCASSPGTPSQPQHFGDGTRLSIL.